This T cell receptor (beta chain) was recorded in a study of blood T cell repertoires in COVID-19. TCRdb's table, derived via immunoSEQ multiplex PCR, lists solely in-frame clones and lacks some. The data show tens of thousands of clones, more than 60% seen once. The junction had 15 bases not matched to a gene; V was cut back by 5 bases and J by 6 bases. CDR1 is LGHNT, CDR2 FRNRAP, per germline. CDR3 size: 16 residues. Sequencing was carried out using peripheral blood. The receptor's source is a woman in her 70s with acute or convalescent COVID-19. The J gene is TRBJ1-1, the V gene TRBV12-5, with 7 nucleotides matching TRBD1. The CDR3 loop reads CASGLLEGAGISEAFF. CDR3 sequence (DNA): TGTGCTAGTGGTCTCCTAGAGGGGGCGGGAATTTCTGAAGCTTTCTTT.